The clone carrying this TCR beta chain occurred a few times. The antigen is not known. The data were produced by immunoSEQ multiplex PCR, yet TCRdb's version contains in-frame clones alone and is incomplete. Among tens of thousands of clones listed, 70% to 90% were seen once. Germline V gene sequence: CDR1 SNHLY, CDR2 FYNNEI. This CDR3 comprises 17 residues. After removal of 3 bases from V and 0 bases from J, the junction contained 7 bases not matched to a gene. The source of the sample is a study of T cell responses to AZD1222 COVID-19 vaccine. Study-wide points: Every sample of the repertoires postdated the peak T cell response.

The starting material was peripheral blood, obtained on day 0 of AZD1222 vaccination. This chain links TRBV2 with TRBJ1-5, with 8 bases identical to TRBD1. The source of this sequence is an adult in good health. CDR3 sequence reads: CASSDPPTGVSNQPQHF. CDR3 sequence (DNA): TGTGCCAGCAGTGACCCTCCGACAGGGGTTAGCAATCAGCCCCAGCATTTT.